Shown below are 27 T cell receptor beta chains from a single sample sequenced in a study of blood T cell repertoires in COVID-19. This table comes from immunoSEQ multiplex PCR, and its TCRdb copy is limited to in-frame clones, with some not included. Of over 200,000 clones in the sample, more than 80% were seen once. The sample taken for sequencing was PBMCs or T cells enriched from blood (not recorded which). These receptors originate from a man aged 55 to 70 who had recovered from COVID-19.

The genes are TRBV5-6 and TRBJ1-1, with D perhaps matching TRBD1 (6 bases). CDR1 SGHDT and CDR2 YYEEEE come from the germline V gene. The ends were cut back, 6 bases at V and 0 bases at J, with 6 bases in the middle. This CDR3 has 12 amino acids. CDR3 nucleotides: TGTGCCAGCAACAGGGTGAACACTGAAGCTTTCTTT. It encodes CASNRVNTEAFF. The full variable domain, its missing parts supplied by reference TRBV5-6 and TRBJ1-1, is DAGVTQSPTHLIKTRGQQVTLRCSPKSGHDTVSWYQQALGQGPQFIFQYYEEEERQRGNFPDRFSGHQFPNYSSELNVNALLLGDSALYLCASNRVNTEAFFGQGTRLTVV.

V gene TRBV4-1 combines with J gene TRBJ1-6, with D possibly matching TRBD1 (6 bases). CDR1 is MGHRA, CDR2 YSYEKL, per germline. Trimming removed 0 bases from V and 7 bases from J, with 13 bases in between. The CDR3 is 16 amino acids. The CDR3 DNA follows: TGCGCCAGCAGCCAAGAACACAGGGAGAGCAATTCACCCCTCCACTTT. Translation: CASSQEHRESNSPLHF.

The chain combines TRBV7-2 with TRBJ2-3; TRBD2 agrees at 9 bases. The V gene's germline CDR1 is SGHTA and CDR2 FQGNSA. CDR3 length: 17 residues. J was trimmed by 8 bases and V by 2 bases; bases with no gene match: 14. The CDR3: CASSLRSGGGATATQYF. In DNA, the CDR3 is TGTGCCAGCAGCTTAAGATCCGGCGGGGGGGCCACGGCTACGCAGTATTTT.

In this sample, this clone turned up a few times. Here the CDR3 reads CATSDSFRSSYNEQFF. The CDR3 coding sequence is TGTGCCACCAGTGATTCGTTTAGGAGCTCCTACAATGAGCAGTTCTTC. The J gene is TRBJ2-1, the V gene TRBV24-1, with unresolved D. The CDR3 loop spans 16 amino acids. Trimming cost V 2 bases and J 0 bases, with 10 bases left between them. CDR1 KGHDR and CDR2 SFDVKD come from the germline V gene.

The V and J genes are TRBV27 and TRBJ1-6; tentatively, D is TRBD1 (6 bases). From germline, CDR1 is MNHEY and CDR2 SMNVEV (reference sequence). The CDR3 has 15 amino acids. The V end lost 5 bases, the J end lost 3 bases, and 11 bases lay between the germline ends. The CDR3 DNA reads TGTGCCAGCAGTGGGGGCGGGGGCTATAATTCACCCCTCCACTTT. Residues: CASSGGGGYNSPLHF.

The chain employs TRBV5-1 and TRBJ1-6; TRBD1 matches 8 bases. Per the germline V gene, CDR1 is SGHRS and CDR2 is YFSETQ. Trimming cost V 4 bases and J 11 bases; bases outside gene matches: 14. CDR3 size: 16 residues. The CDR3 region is CASSPGQGGVSTPLHF. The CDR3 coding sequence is TGCGCCAGCAGCCCCGGACAGGGTGGAGTGTCGACACCCCTCCACTTT. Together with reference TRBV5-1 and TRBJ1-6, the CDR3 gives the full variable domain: KAGVTQTPRYLIKTRGQQVTLSCSPISGHRSVSWYQQTPGQGLQFLFEYFSETQRNKGNFPGRFSGRQFSNSRSEMNVSTLELGDSALYLCASSPGQGGVSTPLHFGNGTRLTVT.

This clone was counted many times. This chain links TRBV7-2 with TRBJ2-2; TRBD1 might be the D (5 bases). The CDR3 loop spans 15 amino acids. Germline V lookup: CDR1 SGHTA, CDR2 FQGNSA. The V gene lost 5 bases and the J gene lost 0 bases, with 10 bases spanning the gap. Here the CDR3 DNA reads TGTGCCAGCAGCCGGACACCTTCGAACACCGGGGAGCTGTTTTTT. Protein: CASSRTPSNTGELFF.

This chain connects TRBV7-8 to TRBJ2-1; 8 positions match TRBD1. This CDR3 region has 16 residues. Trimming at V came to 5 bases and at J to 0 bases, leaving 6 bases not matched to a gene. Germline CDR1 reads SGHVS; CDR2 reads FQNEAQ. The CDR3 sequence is CASSPRTGFSYNEQFF. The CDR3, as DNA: TGTGCCAGCAGCCCGAGGACAGGGTTCTCCTACAATGAGCAGTTCTTC.

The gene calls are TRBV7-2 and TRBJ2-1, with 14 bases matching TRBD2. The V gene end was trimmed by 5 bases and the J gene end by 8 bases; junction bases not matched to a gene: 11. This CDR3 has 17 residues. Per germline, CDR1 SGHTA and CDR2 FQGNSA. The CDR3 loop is CASSPTSGGARGYEQFF. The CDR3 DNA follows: TGTGCCAGCAGCCCGACTAGCGGGGGGGCCCGAGGTTATGAGCAGTTCTTC. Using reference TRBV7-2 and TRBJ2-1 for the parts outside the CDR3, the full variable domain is GAGVSQSPSNKVTEKGKDVELRCDPISGHTALYWYRQSLGQGLEFLIYFQGNSAPDKSGLPSDRFSAERTGGSVSTLTIQRTQQEDSAVYLCASSPTSGGARGYEQFFGPGTRLTVL.

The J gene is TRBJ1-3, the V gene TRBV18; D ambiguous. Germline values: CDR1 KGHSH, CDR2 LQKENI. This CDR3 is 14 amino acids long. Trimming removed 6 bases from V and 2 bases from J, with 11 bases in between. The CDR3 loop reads CASSGGRAGNTIYF. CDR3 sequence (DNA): TGTGCCAGCTCTGGCGGGCGGGCTGGAAACACCATATATTTT.

CDR3 sequence: CASSNGRSSYEQYF. The CDR3 DNA reads TGTGCCAGTAGTAACGGGAGGAGCTCCTACGAGCAGTACTTC. The chain combines TRBV19 with TRBJ2-7; 7 bases line up with TRBD2. V trimming: 4 bases; J trimming: 0 bases; junction bases outside the gene matches: 3. CDR1 LNHDA and CDR2 SQIVND come from the germline V gene (reference sequence). The CDR3 spans 14 residues.

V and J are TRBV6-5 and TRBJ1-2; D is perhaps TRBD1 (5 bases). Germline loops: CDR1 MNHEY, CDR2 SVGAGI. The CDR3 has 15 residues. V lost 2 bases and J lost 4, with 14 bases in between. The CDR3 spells CASSYGVTELYGYTF. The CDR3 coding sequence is TGTGCCAGCAGTTACGGCGTGACAGAGCTCTATGGCTACACCTTC.

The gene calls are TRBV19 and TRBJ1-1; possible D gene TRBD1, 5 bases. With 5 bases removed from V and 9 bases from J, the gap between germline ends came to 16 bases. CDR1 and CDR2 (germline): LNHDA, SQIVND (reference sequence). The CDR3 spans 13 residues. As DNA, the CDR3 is TGTGCCAGTAGTCGCCGGGGGGGATGGAAAGCTTTCTTT. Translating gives CASSRRGGWKAFF. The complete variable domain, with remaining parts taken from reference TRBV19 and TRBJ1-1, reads DGGITQSPKYLFRKEGQNVTLSCEQNLNHDAMYWYRQDPGQGLRLIYYSQIVNDFQKGDIAEGYSVSREKKESFPLTVTSAQKNPTAFYLCASSRRGGWKAFFGQGTRLTVV.

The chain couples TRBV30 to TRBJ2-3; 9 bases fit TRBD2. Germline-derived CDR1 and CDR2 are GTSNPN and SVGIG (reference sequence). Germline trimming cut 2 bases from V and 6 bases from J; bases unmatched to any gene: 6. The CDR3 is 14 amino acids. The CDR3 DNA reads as TGTGCCTGGAGTTCTGGGCTAGCGGGGGATACGCAGTATTTT. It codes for CAWSSGLAGDTQYF. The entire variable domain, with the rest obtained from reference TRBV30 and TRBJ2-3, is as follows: SQTIHQWPATLVQPVGSPLSLECTVEGTSNPNLYWYRQAAGRGLQLLFYSVGIGQISSEVPQNLSASRPQDRQFILSSKKLLLSDSGFYLCAWSSGLAGDTQYFGPGTRLTVL.

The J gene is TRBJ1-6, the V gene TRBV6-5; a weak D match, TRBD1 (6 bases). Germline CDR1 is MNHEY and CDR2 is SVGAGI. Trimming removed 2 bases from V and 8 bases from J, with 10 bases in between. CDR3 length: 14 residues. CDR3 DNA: TGTGCCAGCAGTTACGAGGGGGTTGATTCACCCCTCCACTTT. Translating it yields CASSYEGVDSPLHF.

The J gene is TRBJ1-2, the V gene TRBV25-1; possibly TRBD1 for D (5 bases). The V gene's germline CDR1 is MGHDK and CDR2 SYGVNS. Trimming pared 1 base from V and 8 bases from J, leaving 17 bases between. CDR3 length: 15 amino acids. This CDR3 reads CASSEFSTQARGYTF. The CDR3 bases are TGTGCCAGCAGTGAATTCTCCACACAGGCGAGGGGCTACACCTTC.

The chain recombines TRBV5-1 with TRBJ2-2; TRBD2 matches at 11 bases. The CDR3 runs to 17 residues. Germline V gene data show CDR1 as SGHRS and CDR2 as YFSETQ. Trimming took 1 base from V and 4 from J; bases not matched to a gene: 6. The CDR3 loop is CASSLTSGGLPTGELFF. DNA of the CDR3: TGCGCCAGCAGCTTGACTAGCGGGGGACTTCCCACCGGGGAGCTGTTTTTT.

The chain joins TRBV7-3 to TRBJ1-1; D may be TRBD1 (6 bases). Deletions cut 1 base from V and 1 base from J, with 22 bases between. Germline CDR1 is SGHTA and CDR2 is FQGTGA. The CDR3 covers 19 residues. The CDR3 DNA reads TGTGCCAGCAGCTTAAGGACCACTAATACCGGGACAAAGAACACTGAAGCTTTCTTT. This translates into CASSLRTTNTGTKNTEAFF. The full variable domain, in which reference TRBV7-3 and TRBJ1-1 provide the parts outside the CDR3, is GAGVSQTPSNKVTEKGKYVELRCDPISGHTALYWYRQSLGQGPEFLIYFQGTGAADDSGLPNDRFFAVRPEGSVSTLKIQRTERGDSAVYLCASSLRTTNTGTKNTEAFFGQGTRLTVV.

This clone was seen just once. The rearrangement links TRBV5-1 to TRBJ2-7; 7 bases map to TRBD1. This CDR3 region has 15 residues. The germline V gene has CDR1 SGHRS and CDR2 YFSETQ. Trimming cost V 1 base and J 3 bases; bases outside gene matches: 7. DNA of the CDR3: TGCGCCAGCAGCTTGTTGAGGGGGCTCTACTACGAGCAGTACTTC. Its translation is CASSLLRGLYYEQYF. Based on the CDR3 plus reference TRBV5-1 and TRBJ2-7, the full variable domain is KAGVTQTPRYLIKTRGQQVTLSCSPISGHRSVSWYQQTPGQGLQFLFEYFSETQRNKGNFPGRFSGRQFSNSRSEMNVSTLELGDSALYLCASSLLRGLYYEQYFGPGTRLTVT.

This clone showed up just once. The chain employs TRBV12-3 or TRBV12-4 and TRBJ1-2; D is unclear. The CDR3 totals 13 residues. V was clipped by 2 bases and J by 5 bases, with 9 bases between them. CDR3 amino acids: CASSLYGDYGYTF. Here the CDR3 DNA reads TGTGCCAGCAGTTTATACGGGGATTATGGCTACACCTTC.

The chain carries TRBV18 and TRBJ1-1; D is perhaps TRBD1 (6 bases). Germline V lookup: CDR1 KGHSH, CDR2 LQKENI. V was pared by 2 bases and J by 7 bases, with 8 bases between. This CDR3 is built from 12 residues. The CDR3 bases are TGTGCCAGCTCACCATACAGGGATGAAGCTTTCTTT. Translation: CASSPYRDEAFF.

CDR3 DNA sequence: TGCGCCAGCAGCCAAGTGCTAGGGGGATCTGAGCAGTTCTTC. Protein sequence: CASSQVLGGSEQFF. The V call is TRBV4-1, the J call TRBJ2-1, with D possibly being TRBD1 (6 bases). Trimming left V 1 base short and J 9 bases short, with 13 bases between. Germline V gene sequence: CDR1 MGHRA, CDR2 YSYEKL. The CDR3 contains 14 residues.

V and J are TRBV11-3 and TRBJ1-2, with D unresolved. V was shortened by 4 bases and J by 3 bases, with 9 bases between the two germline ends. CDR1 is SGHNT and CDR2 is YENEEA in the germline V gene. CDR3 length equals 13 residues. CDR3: CASSSRVDYGYTF. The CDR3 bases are TGTGCCAGCAGCTCGAGGGTGGACTATGGCTACACCTTC.

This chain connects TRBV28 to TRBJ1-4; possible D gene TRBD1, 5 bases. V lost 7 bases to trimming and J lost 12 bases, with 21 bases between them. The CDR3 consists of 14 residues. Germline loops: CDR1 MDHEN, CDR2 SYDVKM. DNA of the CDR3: TGTGCCAGCATCAGCAATCCCCAGGGCCCAGAACTGTTTTTT. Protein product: CASISNPQGPELFF.

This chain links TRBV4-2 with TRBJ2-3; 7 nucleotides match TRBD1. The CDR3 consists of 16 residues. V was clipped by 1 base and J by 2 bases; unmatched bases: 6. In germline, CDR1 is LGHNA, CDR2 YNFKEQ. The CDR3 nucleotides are TGTGCCAGCAGCCAAGTTTGGGACAGATACACAGATACGCAGTATTTT. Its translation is CASSQVWDRYTDTQYF.

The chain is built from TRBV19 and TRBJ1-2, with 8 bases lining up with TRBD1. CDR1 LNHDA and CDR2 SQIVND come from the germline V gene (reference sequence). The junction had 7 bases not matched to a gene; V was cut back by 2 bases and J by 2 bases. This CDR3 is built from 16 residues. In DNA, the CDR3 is TGTGCCAGTAGTATATCCAGGACAGGGCGGAACTATGGCTACACCTTC. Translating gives CASSISRTGRNYGYTF.

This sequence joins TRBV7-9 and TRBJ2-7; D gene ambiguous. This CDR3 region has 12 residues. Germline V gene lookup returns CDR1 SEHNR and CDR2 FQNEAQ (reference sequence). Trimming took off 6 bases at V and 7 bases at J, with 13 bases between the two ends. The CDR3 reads CASSYQALEQYF. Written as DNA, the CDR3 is TGTGCCAGCAGTTACCAGGCATTGGAGCAGTACTTC. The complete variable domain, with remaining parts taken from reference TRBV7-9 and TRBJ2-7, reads DTGVSQNPRHKITKRGQNVTFRCDPISEHNRLYWYRQTLGQGPEFLTYFQNEAQLEKSRLLSDRFSAERPKGSFSTLEIQRTEQGDSAMYLCASSYQALEQYFGPGTRLTVT.